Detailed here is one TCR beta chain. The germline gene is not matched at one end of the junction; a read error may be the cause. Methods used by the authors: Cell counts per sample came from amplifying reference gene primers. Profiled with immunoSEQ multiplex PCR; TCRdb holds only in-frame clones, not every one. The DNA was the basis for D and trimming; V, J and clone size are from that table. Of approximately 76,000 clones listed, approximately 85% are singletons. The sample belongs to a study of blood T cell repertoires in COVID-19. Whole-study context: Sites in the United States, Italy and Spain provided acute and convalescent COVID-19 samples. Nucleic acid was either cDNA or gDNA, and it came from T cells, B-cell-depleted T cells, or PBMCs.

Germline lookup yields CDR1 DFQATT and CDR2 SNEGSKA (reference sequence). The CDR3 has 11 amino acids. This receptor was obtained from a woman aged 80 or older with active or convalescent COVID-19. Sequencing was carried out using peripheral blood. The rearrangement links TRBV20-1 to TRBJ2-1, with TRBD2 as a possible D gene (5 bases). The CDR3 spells CSAKTSLEPFF. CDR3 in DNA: TGCAGCGCCAAAACTAGTCTTGAGCCGTTCTTC.